A single sample gave rise to the 8 T cell receptor beta chains below, sequenced in a study of T cells in localized non-small cell lung cancer. The repertoire was sequenced with immunoSEQ multiplex PCR; TCRdb's copy has only in-frame clones and lacks some. The sample has 30,000 to 45,000 clones, 80% to 85% seen once. Sequenced here: peripheral blood mononuclear cells, sampled before any cancer treatment. These receptors all come from an older male donor with stage II lung adenocarcinoma.

V is TRBV5-6 and J is TRBJ2-5; TRBD2 matches at 7 bases. This CDR3 has 17 residues. V was pared by 3 bases and J by 5 bases, with 16 bases of the junction left unmatched. Per the germline V gene, CDR1 is SGHDT and CDR2 is YYEEEE. The CDR3 loop reads CASSWGLGRLGGETQYF. The CDR3 region has the DNA TGTGCCAGCAGCTGGGGACTGGGACGCCTGGGAGGGGAGACCCAGTACTTC.

This clone has a handful of counts. The genes are TRBV30 and TRBJ1-5; maybe TRBD1 (6 bases). V shed 2 bases and J shed 3 bases, with 8 bases lying between them. The CDR3 extends over 13 amino acids. Germline V gene data show CDR1 as GTSNPN and CDR2 as SVGIG (reference sequence). The CDR3 DNA follows: TGTGCCTGGAGTAACAGGGACAATCAGCCCCAGCATTTT. It translates to CAWSNRDNQPQHF.

The chain employs TRBV18 and TRBJ1-5; D gene unclear. Germline V gene sequence: CDR1 KGHSH, CDR2 LQKENI. The CDR3 has 15 residues. V was cut by 3 bases and J by 3 bases, with 12 bases left in between. The CDR3 is CASSPEGMTNQPQHF. The CDR3 DNA reads TGTGCCAGCTCACCTGAGGGTATGACCAATCAGCCCCAGCATTTT.

The CDR3 reads CASSQESQPRGNQPQHF. Written as DNA, the CDR3 is TGCGCCAGCAGCCAAGAATCACAACCAAGGGGCAATCAGCCCCAGCATTTT. The chain has TRBV4-3 and TRBJ1-5; D remains unclear. Germline-derived CDR1 and CDR2 are LGHNA and YSLEER. V gave up 0 bases and J gave up 2 bases, with 14 bases separating them. This CDR3 spans 17 amino acids.

V and J are TRBV5-1 and TRBJ1-2; D is uncertain. The CDR3 spans 14 residues. V lost 3 bases to trimming and J lost 8 bases, with 17 bases between them. Germline loops: CDR1 SGHRS, CDR2 YFSETQ. CDR3 nucleotide sequence: TGCGCCAGCAGCTCGGTTCCGGGTATTGGGGGCTACACCTTC. This sequence encodes CASSSVPGIGGYTF.

This chain uses TRBV4-1 with TRBJ2-1, with 7 bases aligning to TRBD2. Germline V gives CDR1 MGHRA, CDR2 YSYEKL. This CDR3 has 20 amino acids. The V segment lost 2 bases and the J segment 2 bases; nucleotides outside the gene matches: 18. In DNA form, the CDR3 reads TGCGCCAGCAGCCAAAAGTTGGGCCGGGACTATATAATCCCCTACAATGAGCAGTTCTTC. Translating gives CASSQKLGRDYIIPYNEQFF.

This clone was counted only a few times. The chain has TRBV15 and TRBJ2-5, with a possible D match to TRBD1 (6 bases). The V end lost 2 bases, the J end lost 9 bases, and 16 bases lay between the germline ends. This CDR3 comprises 14 residues. CDR1 and CDR2 from the germline V gene are LNHNV and YYDKDF (reference sequence). The CDR3 loop is CATSRFRTDQSQYF. CDR3 sequence (DNA): TGTGCCACCAGCAGATTTCGGACAGATCAATCCCAGTACTTC.

A note on this clone: Relative to the germline gene, one junction end is altered; a read error may explain this. The V and J genes are TRBV2 and TRBJ2-7; a possible D gene is TRBD1 (5 bases). Germline-derived CDR1 and CDR2 are SNHLY and FYNNEI. CDR3 size: 12 residues. The CDR3 loop reads CASSEAGPRPLF. The CDR3 coding sequence is TGTGCCAGCAGTGAAGCGGGGCCCCGCCCCCTCTTC.